The sequence of this TCR beta chain was determined in a study of T cells in Graves' hyperthyroidism and ophthalmopathy. RNA transcripts provided the source from which TCR beta CDR3 regions were amplified. HTBI primers were employed in a first-round RT-PCR of the TCR CDR3. TCRdb processed the multiplex PCR reads anew with MiXCR; each CDR3 protein has one entry. The top ten clones hold 4% to 6.5% of a sample with around 450,000 distinct CDR3 sequences, roughly 13% of them seen once. Germline V CDR1 and CDR2: LNHNV, YYDKDF (reference sequence). The CDR3 sequence is 15 residues long. V was shortened by 0 bases and J by 0 bases, with 6 bases between the two germline ends.

V is TRBV15 and J is TRBJ1-3; D remains unclear. The sequence came from a woman aged 18-29 years with Graves' hyperthyroidism. The sequencing input was blood. The CDR3, as DNA: TGTGCCACCAGCAGAGAACGGAGCTCTGGAAACACCATATATTTT. This sequence encodes CATSRERSSGNTIYF.